The present T cell receptor (beta chain) was sequenced within a study of OX40 agonist ivuxolimab in advanced cancers. Only in-frame clones appear in the TCRdb table, and some are missing; sequencing was by immunoSEQ multiplex PCR. The sample yields tens of thousands of clones, approximately 90% seen once. The CDR3 has 14 residues. CDR1 is SEHNR, CDR2 FQNEAQ, per germline (reference sequence). V was clipped by 2 bases and J by 5 bases, with 12 bases between them. The sequence came from an adult with an advanced solid tumor such as melanoma, head and neck, liver or kidney cancer. The J gene is TRBJ2-5, the V gene TRBV7-9; D unclear. The sample was CD4+ or CD8+ T cells sorted from blood, taken in a trial of the OX40 agonist ivuxolimab. The chain's CDR3 is CASSLSSAGETQYF. The CDR3 DNA follows: TGTGCCAGCAGCTTATCTTCTGCTGGTGAGACCCAGTACTTC.